Listed below are T cell receptor beta chains from one sample, sequenced in a study of T cells in Graves' hyperthyroidism and ophthalmopathy. TCRdb analysed the multiplex PCR reads with MiXCR anew, one entry per CDR3 protein. Among some 740,000 distinct CDR3 sequences listed, roughly 15% were seen once. The sample was blood. The receptor set was obtained from a woman in her late teens or twenties with Graves' hyperthyroidism. The CDR3 runs from the conserved cysteine through the conserved F or W. A D gene is named only where the DNA matches it firmly. The size entry is marked missing in some rows and otherwise reads once, few, many or a size class.

TRBJ2-3 | 13 | few | TRBV6-1 | . | TGTGCCAGCCTCACGGGCCAAGCAGATACGCAGTATTTT | CASLTGQADTQYF
TRBJ2-1 | 15 | . | TRBV10-3 | TRBD2 | TGTGCCATCTATTCCGGGACTAGCGGTGACAATGAGCAGTTCTTC | CAIYSGTSGDNEQFF
TRBJ1-6 | 15 | . | TRBV6-1 | . | TGTGCCAGCAGTACCGGTGAGGCCATGGCTTCACCCCTCCACTTT | CASSTGEAMASPLHF
TRBJ2-1 | 11 | many | TRBV20-1 | . | TGCAGTGCTAGATACAACAATGAGCAGTTCTTC | CSARYNNEQFF
TRBJ1-1 | 17 | . | TRBV19 | . | TGTGCCAGTAGTTACAGGAGACGTCCTATCATGAACACTGAAGCTTTCTTT | CASSYRRRPIMNTEAFF
TRBJ2-1 | 17 | few | TRBV7-9 | TRBD2 | TGTGCCAGCAGCCCCAGGGGGACTAGCGGGCCCCAGACTGAGCAGTTCTTC | CASSPRGTSGPQTEQFF
TRBJ2-3 | 15 | many | TRBV12-3/TRBV12-4 | TRBD2 | TGTGCCAGCAGTTTACCCGGACTAGCGGGGGATACGCAGTATTTT | CASSLPGLAGDTQYF
TRBJ2-5 | 15 | many | TRBV12-3/TRBV12-4 | TRBD2 | TGTGCCAGCAGTCCCCTAGCGGGAGGGACAGAGACCCAGTACTTC | CASSPLAGGTETQYF
TRBJ2-2 | 14 | . | TRBV19 | . | TGTGCCAGTAAAATAATAGGGCGGACCGGGGAGCTGTTTTTT | CASKIIGRTGELFF
TRBJ2-1 | 16 | many | TRBV5-1 | TRBD2 | TGCGCCAGCAGCCGGACTAGCGGAAACTCCTACAATGAGCAGTTCTTC | CASSRTSGNSYNEQFF
TRBJ2-5 | 19 | . | TRBV7-9 | . | TGTGCCAGCAGCTTAGAAGAAGGGGCCCTTTTCCCGTACCAAGAGACCCAGTACTTC | CASSLEEGALFPYQETQYF
TRBJ2-1 | 15 | few | TRBV15 | . | TGTGCCACCAGCCCAGGGGGGAGACTGAGGGCGGAGCAGTTCTTC | CATSPGGRLRAEQFF
TRBJ2-1 | 14 | few | TRBV20-1 | . | TGCAGTGCTCGCGCGGGGATCGAATACAATGAGCAGTTCTTC | CSARAGIEYNEQFF
TRBJ2-7 | 13 | many | TRBV29-1 | . | TGCAGCGCTGGTCCAGGACCGACCTACGAGCAGTACTTC | CSAGPGPTYEQYF
TRBJ1-1 | 13 | many | TRBV9 | . | TGTGCCAGCAGCGTAGTCTCGGAGTCTGAAGCTTTCTTT | CASSVVSESEAFF
TRBJ2-1 | 12 | . | TRBV12-3/TRBV12-4 | . | TGTGCCAGCAGTGTCCGGAGGGTTGAGCAGTTCTTC | CASSVRRVEQFF
TRBJ2-1 | 16 | many | TRBV24-1 | TRBD1 | TGTGCCACCAGTGACCGGACAGGATTAGTATACAATGAGCAGTTCTTC | CATSDRTGLVYNEQFF
TRBJ1-4 | 14 | few | TRBV6-1 | TRBD1 | TGTGCCAGCAGCAACAGGGGTGGAAATGAAAAACTGTTTTTT | CASSNRGGNEKLFF
TRBJ2-4 | 16 | . | TRBV5-1 | . | TGCGCCAGCAGCGGACAGACAGAGCTAGCCAAAAACATTCAGTACTTC | CASSGQTELAKNIQYF
TRBJ1-2 | 12 | . | TRBV11-1 | . | TGTGCCAGCAGCCTTGGACTCCCCTCCCACACCTTC | CASSLGLPSHTF
TRBJ2-4 | 19 | many | TRBV28 | TRBD1 | TGTGCCAGCAGCTCGACCCGGGACAGGGGGCGAAGGGGCAAAAACATTCAGTACTTC | CASSSTRDRGRRGKNIQYF
TRBJ2-2 | 16 | . | TRBV3-1 | . | TGTGCCAGCAGCCAAGTCGCAGGGGCCTTTACCGGGGAGCTGTTTTTT | CASSQVAGAFTGELFF
TRBJ2-1 | 14 | many | TRBV2 | TRBD2 | TGTGCCAGCAGGGACCTACTAGCGGGAGATGAGCAGTTCTTC | CASRDLLAGDEQFF
TRBJ2-1 | 17 | . | TRBV19 | TRBD2 | TGTGCCAGTAGTATCGGGCTAGCGGGATACTCCTACAATGAGCAGTTCTTC | CASSIGLAGYSYNEQFF
TRBJ1-2 | 15 | . | TRBV7-2 | TRBD1 | TGTGCCAGCAGCTTAGGCGGACAGGGGGCACTTGGCTACACCTTC | CASSLGGQGALGYTF
TRBJ2-1 | 15 | . | TRBV19 | . | TGTGCCAGTACCCCTCGTGGGGTAGCGCCCAATGAGCAGTTCTTC | CASTPRGVAPNEQFF
TRBJ2-3 | 15 | few | TRBV7-9 | TRBD2 | TGTGCCAGCAGCACTCTAGCGGGAAGGGCAGATACGCAGTATTTT | CASSTLAGRADTQYF
TRBJ2-1 | 17 | many | TRBV5-1 | TRBD1 | TGCGCCAGCAGCACCAACGCCGGGACAGGGAGGTACAATGAGCAGTTCTTC | CASSTNAGTGRYNEQFF
TRBJ2-2 | 14 | many | TRBV12-3/TRBV12-4 | . | TGTGCCAGCAGTTCCGGGTCAACCACCGGGGAGCTGTTTTTT | CASSSGSTTGELFF
TRBJ1-1 | 15 | many | TRBV2 | . | TGTGCCAGCAGAAGTAAAGGGCATCCGAACACTGAAGCTTTCTTT | CASRSKGHPNTEAFF
TRBJ2-5 | 14 | . | TRBV20-1 | TRBD1 | TGCAGTGCTAGAGAAGCAGGGGGCACGAAGACCCAGTACTTC | CSAREAGGTKTQYF
TRBJ2-7 | 16 | many | TRBV9 | TRBD1 | TGTGCCAGCAGCGCCGGACAGGGTTCCCCCTCCTACGAGCAGTACTTC | CASSAGQGSPSYEQYF
TRBJ2-1 | 16 | few | TRBV19 | TRBD1 | TGTGCCAGTAGTATAGGGAACAGGGGGCGCATGAATGAGCAGTTCTTC | CASSIGNRGRMNEQFF
TRBJ1-1 | 14 | many | TRBV11-3 | . | TGTGCCAGCAGCTTAGACAGGGACGACACTGAAGCTTTCTTT | CASSLDRDDTEAFF
TRBJ2-1 | 16 | . | TRBV7-9 | . | TGCGCCAGCAGCCAACTTTGGGGCAGGGGGGGGGGCCAGCAGTTCTTC | CASSQLWGRGGGQQFF
TRBJ2-3 | 16 | many | TRBV7-9 | TRBD2 | TGTGCCAGCAGCTTACGCCCTAGCGGACGCACAGATACGCAGTATTTT | CASSLRPSGRTDTQYF
TRBJ2-7 | 13 | . | TRBV20-1 | . | TGCAGTGCTAGACTCCTTGACTCCTACGAGCAGTACTTC | CSARLLDSYEQYF
TRBJ1-1 | 14 | . | TRBV6-2/TRBV6-3 | . | TGTGCCAGCAGCTACCTGTCAGAGAAAAGATCGGCTTTCTTT | CASSYLSEKRSAFF
TRBJ2-3 | 16 | many | TRBV6-2/TRBV6-3 | TRBD2 | TGTGCCAGCAGATCCGGACTAGCGGGATACACAGATACGCAGTATTTT | CASRSGLAGYTDTQYF
TRBJ2-7 | 16 | once | TRBV6-5 | TRBD2 | TGTGCCAGCATCTTACTAGCGGGAGGGTTCGCCTACGAGCAGTACTTC | CASILLAGGFAYEQYF
TRBJ1-1 | 14 | few | TRBV10-1 | . | TGCGCCAGCAGTGATTGGGGCTTGGGAACTGAAGCTTTCTTT | CASSDWGLGTEAFF
TRBJ1-2 | 21 | . | TRBV7-9 | . | TGTGCCAGCAGCTTATCGAGCCACCAGGGGCGAGAGAAAACAGCTAACTATGGCTACACCTTC | CASSLSSHQGREKTANYGYTF
TRBJ1-2 | 11 | many | TRBV29-1 | . | TGCAGCGTTGACCGATCCTATGGCTACACCTTC | CSVDRSYGYTF
TRBJ2-2 | 15 | few | TRBV7-2 | TRBD2 | TGTGCCAGCAGCTTATGGTTAGCGGGAGTCGGGGAGCTGTTTTTT | CASSLWLAGVGELFF
TRBJ1-1 | 17 | few | TRBV7-9 | TRBD1 | TGTGCCAGCAGCTTAGGTAGGGGGCGGAAAGTGAACACTGAAGCTTTCTTT | CASSLGRGRKVNTEAFF
TRBJ2-7 | 15 | many | TRBV7-9 | TRBD1 | TGTGCCAGCAGGCCAATAACCGGGACAGTTTACGAGCAGTACTTC | CASRPITGTVYEQYF
TRBJ1-6 | 16 | . | TRBV2 | TRBD1 | TGTGCCAGCAGTGAACCCAGGGGGCTTGGTGATTCACCCCTCCACTTT | CASSEPRGLGDSPLHF
TRBJ1-1 | 14 | few | TRBV4-1 | . | TGCGCCAGCAGCCAAATATTTAAGAACACTGAAGCTTTCTTT | CASSQIFKNTEAFF
TRBJ2-2 | 11 | . | TRBV28 | . | TGTGCCAGCAGTCCGGACATACTCCGGTTTTTT | CASSPDILRFF
TRBJ2-2 | 14 | many | TRBV2 | . | TGTGCCAGCAGCTCGGGACACGCTATCGGGGAGCTGTTTTTT | CASSSGHAIGELFF
TRBJ1-5 | 17 | many | TRBV20-1 | . | TGCAGTGCTAGACCGTCGGCCAAGATTCAGGGCAATCAGCCCCAGCATTTT | CSARPSAKIQGNQPQHF
TRBJ2-5 | 14 | . | TRBV5-1 | TRBD1 | TGCGCCAGCAGCTTGAACAGGGGACAAGAGACCCAGTACTTC | CASSLNRGQETQYF
TRBJ2-1 | 17 | many | TRBV28 | . | TGTGCCAGCAGTCCAATCGCCCAGGGGGGCTCCTACAATGAGCAGTTCTTC | CASSPIAQGGSYNEQFF
TRBJ2-5 | 20 | few | TRBV4-3 | TRBD2 | TGCGCCAGCAGCCAAGACCCCCCTAGCGGAGGGTTTCGGACCCAAGAGACCCAGTACTTC | CASSQDPPSGGFRTQETQYF
TRBJ1-3 | 16 | few | TRBV12-3/TRBV12-4 | TRBD1 | TGTGCCAGCAGTTTTTTTGGGACAGGGATCGGAAACACCATATATTTT | CASSFFGTGIGNTIYF
TRBJ2-1 | 16 | many | TRBV11-2 | . | TGTGCCAGCAGCTTTCGAATCGGGACCTCACCCAATGAGCAGTTCTTC | CASSFRIGTSPNEQFF
TRBJ2-7 | 11 | . | TRBV7-2 | . | TGTGTCAGCAGCTCGGGTTACGAGCAGTACTTC | CVSSSGYEQYF